The 19 T cell receptor beta chains below were found in one sample sequenced in a study of cytomegalovirus exposure and HLA in healthy donors. In the PCR, 60 Vbeta and 13 Jbeta primers were used. Clones were read by immunoSEQ multiplex PCR, and TCRdb kept only the in-frame ones, dropping some. The table lists around 150,000 clones, around four fifths of them singletons. Sample: PBMCs. The receptors stem from a man younger than 35 in good health and CMV-seronegative.

This chain joins TRBV28 and TRBJ1-2; 7 nucleotides align to TRBD1. CDR3 length: 15 residues. The germline V gene has CDR1 MDHEN and CDR2 SYDVKM. With 6 bases clipped from V and 4 bases from J, the junction kept 11 bases outside the gene matches. The CDR3 bases are TGTGCCAGCAGCCCCGGGACAGTTAATTTCTATGGCTACACCTTC. Translation: CASSPGTVNFYGYTF.

The chain has TRBV6-6 and TRBJ2-4; D is possibly TRBD1 (6 bases). Germline V CDR1 and CDR2: MNHNY, SVGAGI (reference sequence). The CDR3 has 13 amino acids. Trimming took 10 bases from V and 4 from J, leaving 14 bases between them. CDR3 DNA: TGTGCCACCGTCGAACAGGGTAAAAACATTCAGTACTTC. This codes for CATVEQGKNIQYF.

This clone was detected only a few times. The rearrangement uses TRBV6-1 and TRBJ1-6, with 7 nucleotides matching TRBD1. CDR1 is MNHNS and CDR2 is SASEGT in the germline V gene. This CDR3 spans 13 amino acids. J was trimmed by 12 bases and V by 5 bases; bases with no gene match: 7. In DNA form, the CDR3 reads TGTGCCAGCAGTCAGGGGGTAGGGGGACCCCTCCACTTT. Translating gives CASSQGVGGPLHF.

V usage is TRBV4-3 and J usage is TRBJ2-5, with D possibly TRBD2 on 6 matching bases. From germline, CDR1 is LGHNA and CDR2 YSLEER. V was trimmed by 1 base and J by 5 bases, leaving 20 bases between them. The CDR3 spans 17 residues. In nucleotides, the CDR3 is TGCGCCAGCAGCCAAGTGTATGAGGCAAGGGAGGAGGAGACCCAGTACTTC. This encodes CASSQVYEAREEETQYF.

This chain's CDR3 is CASSSSGEREAWEQYF. For the CDR3, the DNA is TGTGCCAGTAGTTCGTCGGGGGAGCGAGAGGCCTGGGAGCAGTACTTC. The chain employs TRBV19 and TRBJ2-7, with a tentative D call TRBD2 (6 bases). This CDR3 spans 16 amino acids. Germline V gene sequence: CDR1 LNHDA, CDR2 SQIVND (reference sequence). The V gene lost 5 bases and the J gene lost 7 bases, with 24 bases spanning the gap.

The CDR3 sequence: CASSLSDGSYNEQFF. The CDR3, as DNA: TGCGCCAGCAGCTTGTCCGACGGGTCCTACAATGAGCAGTTCTTC. The chain couples TRBV5-1 to TRBJ2-1; D is undetermined. Germline lookup yields CDR1 SGHRS and CDR2 YFSETQ. The CDR3 has 15 residues. V was pared by 1 base and J by 1 base, with 9 bases between.

This clone was detected only a few times. J is TRBJ1-3 and V is TRBV6-5, with D uncertain. CDR1 is MNHEY, CDR2 SVGAGI, per germline. The CDR3 totals 11 residues. The V end lost 10 bases, the J end lost 4 bases, and 8 bases lay between the germline ends. For the CDR3, the DNA is TGTGCCACCCTCGTCGGAAACACCATATATTTT. Encoded protein: CATLVGNTIYF.

The V call is TRBV10-3, the J call TRBJ2-7; D perhaps matches TRBD1 (5 bases). V gave up 3 bases and J gave up 6 bases, with 9 bases separating them. The CDR3 is 12 amino acids. In germline, CDR1 is ENHRY, CDR2 SYGVKD. The DNA for the CDR3 is TGTGCCATCAGTGACAGGGTGGGCGAGCAGTACTTC. This encodes CAISDRVGEQYF.

V gene TRBV5-1 combines with J gene TRBJ2-7; 9 nucleotides align to TRBD1. Germline V gene data show CDR1 as SGHRS and CDR2 as YFSETQ. Trimming at V came to 0 bases and at J to 6 bases, leaving 7 bases not matched to a gene. There are 15 residues in the CDR3. CDR3 nucleotides: TGCGCCAGCAGCTTGGATCGGGACAGGGAGTCCGAGCAGTACTTC. Translation: CASSLDRDRESEQYF.

This clone was seen only a few times. This sequence joins TRBV2 and TRBJ1-2; 11 bases agree with TRBD1. The J segment lost 8 bases and the V segment lost 6 bases, leaving 11 bases of the junction unmatched. The V gene's germline CDR1 is SNHLY and CDR2 FYNNEI. The CDR3 sequence is 15 residues long. Here the CDR3 reads CASRPTGTGGEGYTF. The CDR3 DNA follows: TGTGCCAGCAGACCAACCGGGACAGGGGGGGAAGGCTACACCTTC.

This clone was detected ten times or more. The CDR3 sequence is CASSLTHQSGGEQYF. The DNA for the CDR3 is TGTGCCAGCAGCTTAACCCACCAGAGCGGAGGCGAGCAGTACTTC. The V call is TRBV7-3, the J call TRBJ2-7; D possibly corresponds to TRBD2 (5 bases). V lost 0 bases and J lost 6, with 15 bases in between. The germline CDR1 and CDR2 sequences are SGHTA and FQGTGA. This CDR3 is 15 amino acids long.

This rearrangement joins TRBV6-1 to TRBJ2-1; TRBD2 aligns across 9 bases. The CDR3 has 16 residues. V shed 5 bases, J shed 9 bases, and the junction held 14 bases outside the gene matches. CDR1 is MNHNS, CDR2 SASEGT, per germline. Here the CDR3 reads CASSQGSGGPRSEQFF. The CDR3 coding sequence is TGTGCCAGCAGTCAAGGGAGCGGGGGGCCGCGAAGTGAGCAGTTCTTC.

The rearrangement joins TRBV6-1 to TRBJ1-5; 8 bases are a match to TRBD1. V trimming: 4 bases; J trimming: 7 bases; junction bases outside the gene matches: 6. The germline CDR1 and CDR2 sequences are MNHNS and SASEGT. This CDR3 is 14 amino acids long. The CDR3 protein is CASSAGTGWQPQHF. Here the CDR3 DNA reads TGTGCCAGCAGTGCCGGGACAGGTTGGCAGCCCCAGCATTTT.

The V and J genes are TRBV29-1 and TRBJ2-2; 10 positions agree with TRBD1. Germline CDR1 is SQVTM and CDR2 is ANQGSEA. The CDR3 has 13 residues. V gave up 8 bases and J gave up 4 bases; unmatched junction bases: 4. The CDR3 DNA follows: TGCAGCAGCCGGGACAGGGGCACCGGGGAGCTGTTTTTT. It translates to CSSRDRGTGELFF.

The rearrangement joins TRBV5-1 to TRBJ2-3; perhaps TRBD2 as D (6 bases). Trimming stripped 0 bases from V and 4 bases from J, with 15 bases between. The length of the CDR3 is 16 residues. Germline assignment: CDR1 SGHRS and CDR2 YFSETQ. The CDR3 sequence is CASSLAEGSGADTQYF. CDR3 in DNA: TGCGCCAGCAGCTTGGCTGAGGGTAGCGGTGCAGATACGCAGTATTTT.

The rearrangement joins TRBV15 to TRBJ2-1; 8 positions match TRBD2. The CDR3 covers 14 residues. Germline V gene lookup returns CDR1 LNHNV and CDR2 YYDKDF (reference sequence). After removal of 3 bases from V and 9 bases from J, the junction contained 7 bases not matched to a gene. Here the CDR3 DNA reads TGTGCCACCAGCAGGCCTCCGGGAGGGGCTGAGCAGTTCTTC. Its translation: CATSRPPGGAEQFF.

V and J are TRBV15 and TRBJ1-5; possibly TRBD1 for D (5 bases). Trimming cost V 6 bases and J 6 bases, with 15 bases left between them. This CDR3 contains 14 residues. The germline CDR1 and CDR2 sequences are LNHNV and YYDKDF (reference sequence). The chain's CDR3 is CATREGAKGQPQHF. The CDR3 DNA is TGTGCCACCAGGGAAGGGGCAAAAGGTCAGCCCCAGCATTTT.

This clone was picked up one time. This chain connects TRBV21-1 to TRBJ2-1; the DNA was not used to check the table's D call, TRBD2. TRBV21-1 is a known pseudogene. The CDR3 covers 16 residues. The DNA for the CDR3 is TGTGCCAGCATCAAGGCGGTGACTCCGCCTTACAATGAGCAGTTCTTC. Translating it yields CASIKAVTPPYNEQFF.

The chain employs TRBV5-4 and TRBJ1-2, with 11 positions matching TRBD1. The germline V gene has CDR1 SGHNT and CDR2 YYREEE (reference sequence). The CDR3 consists of 15 residues. J was trimmed by 5 bases and V by 4 bases; bases with no gene match: 7. The chain's CDR3 is CASSKGQGEIYGYTF. The CDR3 region has the DNA TGTGCCAGCAGCAAGGGACAGGGGGAGATATATGGCTACACCTTC.